The 26 T cell receptor beta chains below were found in one sample sequenced in a study of cytomegalovirus exposure and HLA in healthy donors. The study ran its PCR with 60 Vbeta and 13 Jbeta primers. Clones were sequenced by immunoSEQ multiplex PCR, and TCRdb holds only the in-frame ones, with some missing. The profile shows around 58,000 clones, roughly 74% of them singletons. Sequences were obtained from PBMCs. All receptors come from a man aged 40-55 years in good health and CMV-seropositive.

This chain connects TRBV7-6 to TRBJ2-7; 9 nucleotides agree with TRBD2. The ends lost 1 base at V and 4 bases at J; junction bases unmatched: 5. The CDR3 loop spans 15 amino acids. The germline V gene encodes CDR1 SGHVS and CDR2 FNYEAQ. The CDR3 nucleotides are TGTGCCAGCAGCTTAGGGGAAGCGGGGGGTTACGAGCAGTACTTC. It encodes CASSLGEAGGYEQYF.

J is TRBJ2-7 and V is TRBV6-5, with D tentatively TRBD1 (5 bases). V lost 2 bases and J 3 bases, leaving 14 bases between the germline ends. The CDR3 covers 15 residues. In germline, CDR1 is MNHEY, CDR2 SVGAGI. CDR3 sequence (DNA): TGTGCCAGCAGTTACAAAGGGGCAGGGTTCTACGAGCAGTACTTC. Its protein product is CASSYKGAGFYEQYF.

The chain combines TRBV6-4 with TRBJ1-4; D is perhaps TRBD1 (5 bases). This CDR3 spans 14 amino acids. V lost 0 bases to trimming and J lost 8 bases, with 10 bases between them. Germline assignment: CDR1 MRHNA and CDR2 SNTAGT. DNA of the CDR3: TGTGCCAGCAGTGACTCTAGGGGATCGGAAAAACTGTTTTTT. As protein: CASSDSRGSEKLFF.

This clone was seen only a few times. The chain recombines TRBV5-1 with TRBJ2-3; TRBD2 might be the D (7 bases). V gave up 0 bases and J gave up 5 bases, with 13 bases separating them. CDR3 size: 15 residues. The V gene's germline CDR1 is SGHRS and CDR2 YFSETQ. CDR3: CASSLAGGSQDTQYF. CDR3 coding DNA: TGCGCCAGCAGCTTGGCGGGGGGCTCTCAAGATACGCAGTATTTT.

CDR3 in DNA: TGCGCCAGCAGCCAAGGGAGGGGAGTACGGAATCAGCCCCAGCATTTT. This codes for CASSQGRGVRNQPQHF. The chain carries TRBV4-1 and TRBJ1-5; D perhaps matches TRBD1 (5 bases). This CDR3 has 16 amino acids. Per the germline V gene, CDR1 is MGHRA and CDR2 is YSYEKL. V lost 1 base and J 4 bases, leaving 14 bases between the germline ends.

This chain uses TRBV4-1 with TRBJ1-1; TRBD1 is a possible D gene (6 bases). Germline-derived CDR1 and CDR2 are MGHRA and YSYEKL. V lost 6 bases to trimming and J lost 2 bases, with 16 bases between them. The CDR3 is made up of 15 amino acids. In DNA form, the CDR3 reads TGCGCCAGCAGACCTTTCCAGGGGCCTAACACTGAAGCTTTCTTT. As protein: CASRPFQGPNTEAFF.

This chain connects TRBV7-9 to TRBJ1-4; 10 positions agree with TRBD1. From germline, CDR1 is SEHNR and CDR2 FQNEAQ (reference sequence). The CDR3 sequence is 16 residues long. V lost 4 bases, J lost 3 bases, and 5 bases stayed unmatched. CDR3 sequence reads: CASSSGQGPSNEKLFF. The CDR3 nucleotides are TGTGCCAGCAGCTCGGGACAGGGGCCTTCTAATGAAAAACTGTTTTTT. The entire variable domain, with the rest obtained from reference TRBV7-9 and TRBJ1-4, is as follows: DTGVSQNPRHKITKRGQNVTFRCDPISEHNRLYWYRQTLGQGPEFLTYFQNEAQLEKSRLLSDRFSAERPKGSFSTLEIQRTEQGDSAMYLCASSSGQGPSNEKLFFGSGTQLSVL.

A few counts support this clone. The CDR3 spells CASSKTAEISEAFF. The CDR3 DNA reads as TGTGCCAGTAGTAAGACAGCAGAGATCAGTGAAGCTTTCTTT. The rearrangement uses TRBV19 and TRBJ1-1; D is possibly TRBD1 (5 bases). The V end was cut by 4 bases, the J end by 7 bases, with 16 bases between. Germline CDR1 LNHDA, CDR2 SQIVND (reference sequence). The CDR3 runs to 14 residues.

This clone came up once. V gene TRBV25-1 combines with J gene TRBJ2-4; possibly TRBD1 for D (6 bases). V was cut by 5 bases and J by 6 bases, with 17 bases left in between. The CDR3 totals 15 residues. Germline V lookup: CDR1 MGHDK, CDR2 SYGVNS. CDR3 in amino acids: CASSLDTGLGNIQYF. CDR3 sequence (DNA): TGTGCCAGCAGTTTAGATACAGGGTTAGGAAACATTCAGTACTTC.

This chain connects TRBV5-1 to TRBJ1-2; a weak D match, TRBD1 (6 bases). The CDR3 has 14 residues. Trimming left V 4 bases short and J 6 bases short, with 16 bases between. Per the germline V gene, CDR1 is SGHRS and CDR2 is YFSETQ. In DNA form, the CDR3 reads TGCGCCAGCAGCGATTCAGGGGTTCAGCATGGCTACACCTTC. Its translation is CASSDSGVQHGYTF.

This chain connects TRBV5-1 to TRBJ2-7, with 7 bases matching TRBD2. J lost 3 bases, V lost 4 bases, and 10 bases had no gene match. Germline V gene sequence: CDR1 SGHRS, CDR2 YFSETQ. The CDR3 spans 15 residues. The CDR3 DNA is TGCGCCAGCAGCCGCTTCTTGAGCGGGGTCTACGAGCAGTACTTC. Translating it yields CASSRFLSGVYEQYF.

This chain connects TRBV7-3 to TRBJ2-2; 8 bases align to TRBD1. CDR1 and CDR2 (germline): SGHTA, FQGTGA. This CDR3 contains 14 residues. Trimming cost V 0 bases and J 7 bases; bases outside gene matches: 1. CDR3 residues: CASSLTTGVGELFF. The CDR3 DNA sequence: TGTGCCAGCAGCTTAACGACAGGGGTCGGGGAGCTGTTTTTT. The variable domain in full, with the rest retrieved from reference TRBV7-3 and TRBJ2-2, is GAGVSQTPSNKVTEKGKYVELRCDPISGHTALYWYRQSLGQGPEFLIYFQGTGAADDSGLPNDRFFAVRPEGSVSTLKIQRTERGDSAVYLCASSLTTGVGELFFGEGSRLTVL.

The chain is built from TRBV29-1 and TRBJ2-7; TRBD2 agrees at 13 bases. CDR1 SQVTM and CDR2 ANQGSEA come from the germline V gene. The CDR3 extends over 14 amino acids. The ends lost 5 bases at V and 3 bases at J; junction bases unmatched: 4. CDR3 in DNA: TGCAGCGTTTATAGGACTAGCGGGAGCTACGAGCAGTACTTC. It is translated as CSVYRTSGSYEQYF.

The chain carries TRBV19 and TRBJ1-5; D may be TRBD1 (5 bases). Trimming took 6 bases from V and 4 from J, leaving 10 bases between them. Germline CDR1 is LNHDA and CDR2 is SQIVND (reference sequence). The CDR3 is 13 amino acids. DNA for the CDR3: TGTGCCAGTAGCCCCGGGGGAAATCAGCCCCAGCATTTT. It specifies CASSPGGNQPQHF.

This clone appeared once. The chain has TRBV7-9 and TRBJ1-3; D call uncertain. The CDR3 loop spans 15 amino acids. Germline V gene data show CDR1 as SEHNR and CDR2 as FQNEAQ (reference sequence). The V end lost 0 bases, the J end lost 4 bases, and 10 bases lay between the germline ends. CDR3 nucleotides: TGTGCCAGCAGCTTAGCGCGGTTCCAGGGAAACACCATATATTTT. This codes for CASSLARFQGNTIYF. Using reference TRBV7-9 and TRBJ1-3 for the parts outside the CDR3, the full variable domain is DTGVSQNPRHKITKRGQNVTFRCDPISEHNRLYWYRQTLGQGPEFLTYFQNEAQLEKSRLLSDRFSAERPKGSFSTLEIQRTEQGDSAMYLCASSLARFQGNTIYFGEGSWLTVV.

The rearrangement links TRBV30 to TRBJ1-2; a possible D gene is TRBD1 (5 bases). The CDR3 has 12 residues. Germline V lookup: CDR1 GTSNPN, CDR2 SVGIG (reference sequence). V shed 1 base and J shed 6 bases, with 9 bases lying between them. The CDR3 reads CAWSGRVHGYTF. CDR3 DNA sequence: TGTGCCTGGAGTGGCAGGGTCCATGGCTACACCTTC.

The chain has TRBV6-5 and TRBJ1-5; D is uncertain. Germline V gene data show CDR1 as MNHEY and CDR2 as SVGAGI. The CDR3 has 15 amino acids. Trimming removed 0 bases from V and 4 bases from J, with 10 bases in between. CDR3: CASSYSLSGNQPQHF. CDR3 nucleotides: TGTGCCAGCAGTTACTCCCTATCGGGGAATCAGCCCCAGCATTTT.

This clone was seen only a few times. V usage is TRBV2 and J usage is TRBJ2-7, with D hard to call. Germline CDR1 and CDR2: SNHLY and FYNNEI. Trimming removed 8 bases from V and 2 bases from J, with 4 bases in between. The CDR3 contains 10 residues. The CDR3 region has the DNA TGTGCCAGCGGCCCCTACGAGCAGTACTTC. The encoded protein is CASGPYEQYF.

The gene calls are TRBV2 and TRBJ1-2; the match to TRBD1 covers 10 bases. Germline trimming cut 8 bases from V and 7 bases from J; bases unmatched to any gene: 13. The CDR3 is 15 amino acids. Germline assignment: CDR1 SNHLY and CDR2 FYNNEI. The CDR3 DNA sequence: TGTGCCAGCCCAGGGGGGACAGGGGAGTGGTTTGGCTACACCTTC. It translates to CASPGGTGEWFGYTF.

This chain links TRBV6-5 with TRBJ1-1, with 9 bases aligning to TRBD1. V gave up 6 bases and J gave up 7 bases; unmatched junction bases: 9. The CDR3 runs to 14 residues. CDR1 is MNHEY, CDR2 SVGAGI, per germline. For the CDR3, the DNA is TGTGCCAGCAGATTATTACAGGGGGCGAGTGAAGCTTTCTTT. Translation gives CASRLLQGASEAFF.

The chain links TRBV6-5 to TRBJ1-2, with 7 bases that match TRBD1. The CDR3 sequence is 16 residues long. The V gene end was trimmed by 0 bases and the J gene end by 0 bases; junction bases not matched to a gene: 4. Germline V gene lookup returns CDR1 MNHEY and CDR2 SVGAGI. The CDR3 DNA reads TGTGCCAGCAGTTACTCACCGGGACAGACTAACTATGGCTACACCTTC. Amino acid sequence: CASSYSPGQTNYGYTF.

The rearrangement links TRBV7-2 to TRBJ2-7; D remains ambiguous. V was clipped by 5 bases and J by 5 bases, with 16 bases between them. The CDR3 extends over 14 amino acids. Germline V gene lookup returns CDR1 SGHTA and CDR2 FQGNSA. For the CDR3, the DNA is TGTGCCAGCAGCGCTAGTCGGCTTCTGAACGAGCAGTACTTC. This translates into CASSASRLLNEQYF.

The chain is built from TRBV2 and TRBJ2-7; 9 positions agree with TRBD2. The CDR3 contains 14 residues. J was trimmed by 5 bases and V by 6 bases; bases with no gene match: 8. Germline V gene data show CDR1 as SNHLY and CDR2 as FYNNEI. CDR3 region: CASSPGTSSDEQYF. CDR3 coding DNA: TGTGCCAGCAGCCCCGGGACTAGCTCGGACGAGCAGTACTTC.

The J gene is TRBJ2-7, the V gene TRBV5-1, with TRBD1 matching over 8 bases. The CDR3 is made up of 15 amino acids. The junction had 8 bases not matched to a gene; V was cut back by 4 bases and J by 2 bases. The germline V gene has CDR1 SGHRS and CDR2 YFSETQ. The CDR3 reads CASSPGGGVAYEQYF. For the CDR3, the DNA is TGCGCCAGCAGCCCAGGGGGCGGGGTTGCCTACGAGCAGTACTTC.

The chain combines TRBV13 with TRBJ2-1; 7 nucleotides align to TRBD1. Germline V gene sequence: CDR1 PRHDT, CDR2 FYEKMQ (reference sequence). Germline trimming cut 3 bases from V and 12 bases from J; bases unmatched to any gene: 2. This CDR3 spans 11 amino acids. The CDR3 sequence is CASSLTGSQFF. In nucleotides, the CDR3 is TGTGCCAGCAGCTTGACAGGGTCGCAGTTCTTC.

The chain uses TRBV30 and TRBJ1-4; 9 bases fit TRBD1. The CDR3 is 15 residues long. V lost 0 bases and J lost 5; bases outside the gene matches: 4. Per the germline V gene, CDR1 is GTSNPN and CDR2 is SVGIG (reference sequence). In DNA, the CDR3 is TGTGCCTGGAGTGTCCGGACAGGGGTAAATGAAAAACTGTTTTTT. This codes for CAWSVRTGVNEKLFF.